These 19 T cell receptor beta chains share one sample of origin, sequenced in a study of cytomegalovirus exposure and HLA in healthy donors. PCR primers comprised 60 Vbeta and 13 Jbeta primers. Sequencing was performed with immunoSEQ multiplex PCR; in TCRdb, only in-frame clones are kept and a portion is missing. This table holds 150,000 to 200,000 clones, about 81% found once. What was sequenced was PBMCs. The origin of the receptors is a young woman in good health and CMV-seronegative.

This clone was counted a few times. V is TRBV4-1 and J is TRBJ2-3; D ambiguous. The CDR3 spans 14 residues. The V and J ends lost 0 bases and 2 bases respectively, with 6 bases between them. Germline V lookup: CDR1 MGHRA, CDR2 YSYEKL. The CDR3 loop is CASSQEELTDTQYF. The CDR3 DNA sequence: TGCGCCAGCAGCCAAGAAGAGCTCACAGATACGCAGTATTTT.

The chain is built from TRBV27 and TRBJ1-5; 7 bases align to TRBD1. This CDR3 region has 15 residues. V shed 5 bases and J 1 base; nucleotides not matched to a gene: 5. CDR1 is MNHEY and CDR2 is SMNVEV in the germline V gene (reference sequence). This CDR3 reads CASSPRQGSNQPQHF. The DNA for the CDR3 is TGTGCCAGCAGTCCAAGACAGGGCAGCAATCAGCCCCAGCATTTT.

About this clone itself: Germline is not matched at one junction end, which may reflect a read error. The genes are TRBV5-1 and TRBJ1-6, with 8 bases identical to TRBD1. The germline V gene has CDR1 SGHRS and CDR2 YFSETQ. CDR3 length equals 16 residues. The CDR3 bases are TGCGCCAGCAGTTTGGGAGGACAGGGATATAATTCACCCCTCCACTTT. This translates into CASSLGGQGYNSPLHF. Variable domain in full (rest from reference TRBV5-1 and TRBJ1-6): KAGVTQTPRYLIKTRGQQVTLSCSPISGHRSVSWYQQTPGQGLQFLFEYFSETQRNKGNFPGRFSGRQFSNSRSEMNVSTLELGDSALYLCASSLGGQGYNSPLHFGNGTRLTVT.

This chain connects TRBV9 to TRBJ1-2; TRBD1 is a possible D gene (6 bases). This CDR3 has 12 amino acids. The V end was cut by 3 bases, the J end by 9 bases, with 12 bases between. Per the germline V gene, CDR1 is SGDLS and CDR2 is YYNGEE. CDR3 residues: CASSGTERSYTF. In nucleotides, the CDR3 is TGTGCCAGCAGCGGGACAGAGAGGAGCTACACCTTC.

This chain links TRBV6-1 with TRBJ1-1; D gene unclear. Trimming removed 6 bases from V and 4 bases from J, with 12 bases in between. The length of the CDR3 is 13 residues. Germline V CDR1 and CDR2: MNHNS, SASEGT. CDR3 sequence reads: CASRHAELTEAFF. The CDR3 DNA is TGTGCCAGCAGACACGCGGAGCTCACTGAAGCTTTCTTT.

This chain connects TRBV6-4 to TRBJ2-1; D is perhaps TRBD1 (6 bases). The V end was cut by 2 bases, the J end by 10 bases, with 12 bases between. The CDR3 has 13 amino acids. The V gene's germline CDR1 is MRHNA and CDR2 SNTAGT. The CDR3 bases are TGTGCCAGCAGTGACCACAGGGCATCCGAGCAGTTCTTC. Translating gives CASSDHRASEQFF.

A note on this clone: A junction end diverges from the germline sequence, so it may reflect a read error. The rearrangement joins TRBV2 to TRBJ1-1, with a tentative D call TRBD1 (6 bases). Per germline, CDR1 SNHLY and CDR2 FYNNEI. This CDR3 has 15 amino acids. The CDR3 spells CASREGGQGNAEAFF. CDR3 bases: TGTGCCAGCAGGGAAGGGGGTCAGGGTAACGCTGAAGCTTTCTTT.

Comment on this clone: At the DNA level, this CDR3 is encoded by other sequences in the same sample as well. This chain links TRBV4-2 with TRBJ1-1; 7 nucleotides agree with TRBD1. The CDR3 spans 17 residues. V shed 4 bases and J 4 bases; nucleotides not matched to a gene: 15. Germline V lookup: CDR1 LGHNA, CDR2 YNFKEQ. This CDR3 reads CASSRRVGQGEGTEAFF. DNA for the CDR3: TGTGCCAGCAGCCGGAGGGTGGGGCAGGGGGAAGGCACTGAAGCTTTCTTT.

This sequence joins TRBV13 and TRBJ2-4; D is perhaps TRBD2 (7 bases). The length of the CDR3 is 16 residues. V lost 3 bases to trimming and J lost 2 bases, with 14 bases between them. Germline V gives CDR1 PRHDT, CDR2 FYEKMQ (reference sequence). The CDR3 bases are TGTGCCAGCAGCTTCCTGCCCGGGGGGCCCAAAAACATTCAGTACTTC. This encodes CASSFLPGGPKNIQYF.

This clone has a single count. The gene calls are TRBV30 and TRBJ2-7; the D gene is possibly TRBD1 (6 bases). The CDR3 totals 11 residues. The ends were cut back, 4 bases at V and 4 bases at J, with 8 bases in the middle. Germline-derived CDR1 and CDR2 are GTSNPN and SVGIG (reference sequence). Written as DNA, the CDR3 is TGTGCCTGGATAGGGGGTTACGAGCAGTACTTC. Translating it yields CAWIGGYEQYF.

The CDR3 is CASSLGGYEQYF. Here the CDR3 DNA reads TGTGCCAGCAGCCTAGGGGGCTACGAGCAGTACTTC. The V call is TRBV4-2, the J call TRBJ2-7; the D gene is possibly TRBD1 (6 bases). CDR3 length: 12 residues. Trimming removed 4 bases from V and 3 bases from J, with 7 bases in between. Looked up from germline, CDR1 is LGHNA and CDR2 is YNFKEQ.

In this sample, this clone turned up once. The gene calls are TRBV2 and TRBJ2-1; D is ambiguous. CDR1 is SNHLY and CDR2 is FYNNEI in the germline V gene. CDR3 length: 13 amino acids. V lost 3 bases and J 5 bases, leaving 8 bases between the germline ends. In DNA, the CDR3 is TGTGCCAGCAGTGATAACAGAAACAATGAGCAGTTCTTC. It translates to CASSDNRNNEQFF.

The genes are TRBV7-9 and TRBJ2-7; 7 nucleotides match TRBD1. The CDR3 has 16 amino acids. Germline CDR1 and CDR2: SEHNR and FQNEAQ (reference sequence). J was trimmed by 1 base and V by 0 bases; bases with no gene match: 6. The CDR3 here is CASSLALGQKSYEQYF. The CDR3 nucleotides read TGTGCCAGCAGCTTAGCCCTGGGACAGAAATCCTACGAGCAGTACTTC. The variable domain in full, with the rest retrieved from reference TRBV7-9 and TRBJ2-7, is DTGVSQNPRHKITKRGQNVTFRCDPISEHNRLYWYRQTLGQGPEFLTYFQNEAQLEKSRLLSDRFSAERPKGSFSTLEIQRTEQGDSAMYLCASSLALGQKSYEQYFGPGTRLTVT.

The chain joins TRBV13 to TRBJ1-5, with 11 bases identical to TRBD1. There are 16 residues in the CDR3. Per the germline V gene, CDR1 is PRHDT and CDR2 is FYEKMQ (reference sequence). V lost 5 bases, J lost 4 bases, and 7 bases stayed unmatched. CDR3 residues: CASSRAGQGGNQPQHF. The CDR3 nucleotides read TGTGCCAGCAGCCGAGCGGGACAGGGGGGGAATCAGCCCCAGCATTTT.

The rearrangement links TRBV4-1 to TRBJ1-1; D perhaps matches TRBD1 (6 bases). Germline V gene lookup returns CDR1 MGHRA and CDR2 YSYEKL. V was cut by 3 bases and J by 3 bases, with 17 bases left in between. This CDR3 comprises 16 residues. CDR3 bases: TGCGCCAGCAGCCAGGGCCAGGGGCGCATTTACACTGAAGCTTTCTTT. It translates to CASSQGQGRIYTEAFF.

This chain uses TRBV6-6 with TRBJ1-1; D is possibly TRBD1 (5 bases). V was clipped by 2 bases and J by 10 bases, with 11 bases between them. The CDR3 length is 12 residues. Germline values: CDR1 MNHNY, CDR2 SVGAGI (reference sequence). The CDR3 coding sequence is TGTGCCAGCAGTTACGAAGACAGTCGAGCTTTCTTT. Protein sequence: CASSYEDSRAFF.

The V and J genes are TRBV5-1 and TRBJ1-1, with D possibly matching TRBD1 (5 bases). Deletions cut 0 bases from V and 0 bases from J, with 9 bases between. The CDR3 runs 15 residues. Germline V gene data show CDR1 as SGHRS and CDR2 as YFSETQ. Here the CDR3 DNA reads TGCGCCAGCAGCTTGGCCGGGACTGTGAACACTGAAGCTTTCTTT. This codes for CASSLAGTVNTEAFF.

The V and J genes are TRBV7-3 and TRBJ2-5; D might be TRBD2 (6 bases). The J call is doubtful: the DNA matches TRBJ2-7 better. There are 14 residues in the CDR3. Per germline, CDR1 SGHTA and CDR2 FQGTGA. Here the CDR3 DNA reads TGTGCCAGCAGCTTATTCGCTGGAGGGGACGAGCAGTACTTC. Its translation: CASSLFAGGDEQYF.

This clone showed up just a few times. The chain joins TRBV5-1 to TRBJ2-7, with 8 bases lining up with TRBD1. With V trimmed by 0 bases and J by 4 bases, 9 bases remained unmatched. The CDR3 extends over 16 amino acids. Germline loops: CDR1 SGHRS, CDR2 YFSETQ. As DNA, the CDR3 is TGCGCCAGCAGCTTGGTGGACGGGACAGGACCATACGAGCAGTACTTC. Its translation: CASSLVDGTGPYEQYF.